The entry below describes one T cell receptor beta chain. Its antigen is undetermined. Method: immunoSEQ multiplex PCR; TCRdb's copy keeps in-frame clones and lacks some. The repertoire has 150,000 to 200,000 clones, around 80% of them found once; the top ten carry around an eighth. V shed 0 bases and J shed 6 bases, with 10 bases lying between them. Germline V gene data show CDR1 as MGHRA and CDR2 as YSYEKL. This CDR3 has 14 amino acids. These data belong to a study of cytomegalovirus exposure and HLA in healthy donors. The study, taken as a whole, reports: A classifier reportedly called cytomegalovirus status with high sensitivity and specificity.

The specimen was PBMCs. This clonotype was obtained from a woman aged 30 to 39 in good health and CMV-seropositive. The chain combines TRBV4-1 with TRBJ2-3, with D uncertain. CDR3 residues: CASSQDRVWDTQYF. The CDR3 nucleotides are TGCGCCAGCAGCCAAGATCGGGTTTGGGATACGCAGTATTTT.